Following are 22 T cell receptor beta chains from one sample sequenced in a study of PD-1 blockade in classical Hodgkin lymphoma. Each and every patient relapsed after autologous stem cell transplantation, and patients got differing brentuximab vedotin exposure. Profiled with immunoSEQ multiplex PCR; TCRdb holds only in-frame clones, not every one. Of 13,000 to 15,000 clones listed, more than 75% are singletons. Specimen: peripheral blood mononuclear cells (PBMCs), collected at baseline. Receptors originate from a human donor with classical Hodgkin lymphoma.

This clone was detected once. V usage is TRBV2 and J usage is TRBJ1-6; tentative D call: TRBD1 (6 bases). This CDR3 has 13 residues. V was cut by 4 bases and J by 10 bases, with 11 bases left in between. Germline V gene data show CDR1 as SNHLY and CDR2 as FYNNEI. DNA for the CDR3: TGTGCCAGCAGTGGGGGCAGGGGATCACCCCTCCACTTT. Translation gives CASSGGRGSPLHF. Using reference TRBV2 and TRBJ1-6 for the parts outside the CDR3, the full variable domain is EPEVTQTPSHQVTQMGQEVILRCVPISNHLYFYWYRQILGQKVEFLVSFYNNEISEKSEIFDDQFSVERPDGSNFTLKIRSTKLEDSAMYFCASSGGRGSPLHFGNGTRLTVT.

The CDR3 coding sequence is TGCGCCAGCAGCACCCGACAGGGGGCGCGCAATGAGCAGTTCTTC. This sequence encodes CASSTRQGARNEQFF. The V and J genes are TRBV5-1 and TRBJ2-1, with 10 positions matching TRBD1. The junction had 7 bases not matched to a gene; V was cut back by 4 bases and J by 6 bases. The CDR3 is 15 amino acids. The germline V gene has CDR1 SGHRS and CDR2 YFSETQ.

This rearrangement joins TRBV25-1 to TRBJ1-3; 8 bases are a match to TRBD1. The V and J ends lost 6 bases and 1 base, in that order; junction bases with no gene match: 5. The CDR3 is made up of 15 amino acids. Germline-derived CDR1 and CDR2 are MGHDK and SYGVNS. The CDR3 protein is CASSPDRGSGNTIYF. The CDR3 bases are TGTGCCAGCAGCCCCGACAGGGGTTCTGGAAACACCATATATTTT.

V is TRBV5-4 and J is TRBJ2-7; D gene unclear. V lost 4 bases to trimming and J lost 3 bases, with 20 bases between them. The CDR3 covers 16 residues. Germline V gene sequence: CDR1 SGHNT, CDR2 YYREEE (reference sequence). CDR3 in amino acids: CASSRNRESPFYEQYF. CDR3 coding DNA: TGTGCCAGCAGCCGGAATCGAGAGAGTCCTTTCTACGAGCAGTACTTC.

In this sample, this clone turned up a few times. CDR3 nucleotide sequence: TGTGCCAGCTCACTAGGACAGGGGACTTACAATGAGCAGTTCTTC. It translates to CASSLGQGTYNEQFF. The chain couples TRBV18 to TRBJ2-1, with TRBD1 matching over 9 bases. The junction had 5 bases not matched to a gene; V was cut back by 4 bases and J by 4 bases. CDR1 KGHSH and CDR2 LQKENI come from the germline V gene. The CDR3 covers 15 residues.

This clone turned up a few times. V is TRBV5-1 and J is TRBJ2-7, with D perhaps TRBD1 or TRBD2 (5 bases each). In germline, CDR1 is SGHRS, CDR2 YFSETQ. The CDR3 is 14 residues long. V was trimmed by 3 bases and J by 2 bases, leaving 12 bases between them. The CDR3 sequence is CASSWTWGTYEQYF. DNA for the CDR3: TGCGCCAGCAGCTGGACCTGGGGGACCTACGAGCAGTACTTC.

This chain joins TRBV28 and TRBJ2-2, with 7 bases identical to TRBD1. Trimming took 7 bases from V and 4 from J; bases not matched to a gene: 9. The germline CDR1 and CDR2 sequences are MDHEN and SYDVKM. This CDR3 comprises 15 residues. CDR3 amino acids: CASNLGQLITGELFF. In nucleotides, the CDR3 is TGTGCCAGCAACTTGGGACAGCTTATCACCGGGGAGCTGTTTTTT.

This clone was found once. The CDR3 protein is CASSSLPLTGGGRAISSYNEQFF. The CDR3 DNA sequence: TGCGCCAGCAGCTCGTTACCGCTCACCGGCGGCGGGAGGGCCATTTCCTCCTACAATGAGCAGTTCTTC. The J gene is TRBJ2-1, the V gene TRBV5-1, with 9 bases identical to TRBD2. The J segment lost 0 bases and the V segment lost 3 bases, leaving 25 bases of the junction unmatched. Germline loops: CDR1 SGHRS, CDR2 YFSETQ. This CDR3 contains 23 residues.

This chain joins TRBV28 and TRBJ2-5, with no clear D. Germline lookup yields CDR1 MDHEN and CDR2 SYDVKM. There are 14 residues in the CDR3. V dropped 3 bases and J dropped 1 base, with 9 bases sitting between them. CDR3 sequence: CASSFGWGQETQYF. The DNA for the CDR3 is TGTGCCAGCAGTTTTGGATGGGGCCAAGAGACCCAGTACTTC. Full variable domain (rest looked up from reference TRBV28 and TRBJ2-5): DVKVTQSSRYLVKRTGEKVFLECVQDMDHENMFWYRQDPGLGLRLIYFSYDVKMKEKGDIPEGYSVSREKKERFSLILESASTNQTSMYLCASSFGWGQETQYFGPGTRLLVL.

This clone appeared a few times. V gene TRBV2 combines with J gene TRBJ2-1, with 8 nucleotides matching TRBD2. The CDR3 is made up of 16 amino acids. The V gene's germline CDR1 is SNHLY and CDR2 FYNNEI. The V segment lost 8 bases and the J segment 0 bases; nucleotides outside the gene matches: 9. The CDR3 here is CASPSTSGSSYNEQFF. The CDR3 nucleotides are TGTGCCAGCCCTTCCACTAGCGGAAGCTCCTACAATGAGCAGTTCTTC.

The CDR3, as DNA: TGCGCCAGCAGCCCTAGACGGGGGGACAATTCACCCCTCCACTTT. Translation gives CASSPRRGDNSPLHF. This sequence joins TRBV5-1 and TRBJ1-6; possibly TRBD1 for D (5 bases). V was cut by 4 bases and J by 7 bases, with 15 bases left in between. CDR3 length equals 15 residues. CDR1 and CDR2 from the germline V gene are SGHRS and YFSETQ.

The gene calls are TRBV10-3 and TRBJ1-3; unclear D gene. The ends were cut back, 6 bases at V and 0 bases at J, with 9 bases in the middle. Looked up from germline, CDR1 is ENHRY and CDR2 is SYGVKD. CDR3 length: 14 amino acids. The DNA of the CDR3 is TGTGCCATCAGCATGACCGACTCTGGAAACACCATATATTTT. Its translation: CAISMTDSGNTIYF.

CDR3 amino acids: CASSLLPGIQETQYF. The DNA for the CDR3 is TGTGCCAGCAGCTTACTCCCGGGCATCCAAGAGACCCAGTACTTC. The rearrangement joins TRBV7-9 to TRBJ2-5; D is ambiguous. Germline loops: CDR1 SEHNR, CDR2 FQNEAQ (reference sequence). Trimming cost V 2 bases and J 1 base, with 11 bases left between them. This CDR3 is built from 15 residues.

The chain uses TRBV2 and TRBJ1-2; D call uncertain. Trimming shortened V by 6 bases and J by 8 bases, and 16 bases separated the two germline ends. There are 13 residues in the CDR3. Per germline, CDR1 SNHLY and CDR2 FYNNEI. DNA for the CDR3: TGTGCCAGCAGGGAGACTCTGAGCGGAGGCTACACCTTC. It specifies CASRETLSGGYTF.

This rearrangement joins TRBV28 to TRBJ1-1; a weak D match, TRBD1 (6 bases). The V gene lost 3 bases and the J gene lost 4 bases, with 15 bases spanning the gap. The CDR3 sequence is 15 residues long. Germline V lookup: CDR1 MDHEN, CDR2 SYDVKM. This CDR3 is CASSFLGTSGTEAFF. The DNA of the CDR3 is TGTGCCAGCAGTTTTTTGGGGACATCGGGCACTGAAGCTTTCTTT.

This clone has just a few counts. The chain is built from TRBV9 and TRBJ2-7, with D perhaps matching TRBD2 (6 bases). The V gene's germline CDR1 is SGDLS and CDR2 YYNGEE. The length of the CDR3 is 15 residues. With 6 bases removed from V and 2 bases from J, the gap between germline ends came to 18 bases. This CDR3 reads CASNNDGLTTYEQYF. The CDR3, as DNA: TGTGCCAGCAACAATGACGGACTAACAACCTACGAGCAGTACTTC.

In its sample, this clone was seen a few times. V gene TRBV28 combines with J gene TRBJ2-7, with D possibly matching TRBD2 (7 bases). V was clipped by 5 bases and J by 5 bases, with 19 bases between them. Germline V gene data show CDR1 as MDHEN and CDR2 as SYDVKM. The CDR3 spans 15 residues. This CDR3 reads CASSGGGLSPHEQYF. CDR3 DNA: TGTGCCAGCAGTGGGGGGGGGCTTTCTCCCCACGAGCAGTACTTC.

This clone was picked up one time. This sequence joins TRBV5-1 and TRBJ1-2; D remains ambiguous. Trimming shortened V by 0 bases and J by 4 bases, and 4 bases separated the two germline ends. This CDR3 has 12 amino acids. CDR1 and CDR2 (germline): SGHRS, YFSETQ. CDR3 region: CASSLDSYGYTF. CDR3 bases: TGCGCCAGCAGCTTGGACAGCTATGGCTACACCTTC. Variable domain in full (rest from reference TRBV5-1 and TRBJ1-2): KAGVTQTPRYLIKTRGQQVTLSCSPISGHRSVSWYQQTPGQGLQFLFEYFSETQRNKGNFPGRFSGRQFSNSRSEMNVSTLELGDSALYLCASSLDSYGYTFGSGTRLTVV.

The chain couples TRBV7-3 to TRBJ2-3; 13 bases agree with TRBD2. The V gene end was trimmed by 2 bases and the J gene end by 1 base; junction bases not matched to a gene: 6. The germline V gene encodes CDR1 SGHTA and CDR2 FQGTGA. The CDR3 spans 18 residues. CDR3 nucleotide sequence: TGTGCCAGCAGCTTAGGCAAAGGGACTAGCGGGGGCACAGATACGCAGTATTTT. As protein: CASSLGKGTSGGTDTQYF. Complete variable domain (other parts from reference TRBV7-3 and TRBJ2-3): GAGVSQTPSNKVTEKGKYVELRCDPISGHTALYWYRQSLGQGPEFLIYFQGTGAADDSGLPNDRFFAVRPEGSVSTLKIQRTERGDSAVYLCASSLGKGTSGGTDTQYFGPGTRLTVL.

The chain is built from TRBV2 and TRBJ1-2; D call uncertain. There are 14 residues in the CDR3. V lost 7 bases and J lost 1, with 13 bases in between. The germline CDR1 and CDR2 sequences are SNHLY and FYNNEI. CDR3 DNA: TGTGCCAGCACCGATACCTACAGTAACTATGGCTACACCTTC. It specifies CASTDTYSNYGYTF.

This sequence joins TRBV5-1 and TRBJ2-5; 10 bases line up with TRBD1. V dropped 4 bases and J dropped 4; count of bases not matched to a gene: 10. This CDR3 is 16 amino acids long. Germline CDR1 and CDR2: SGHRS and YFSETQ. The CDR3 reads CASSPTTGTGVETQYF. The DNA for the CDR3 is TGCGCCAGCAGCCCAACTACCGGGACAGGGGTAGAGACCCAGTACTTC.

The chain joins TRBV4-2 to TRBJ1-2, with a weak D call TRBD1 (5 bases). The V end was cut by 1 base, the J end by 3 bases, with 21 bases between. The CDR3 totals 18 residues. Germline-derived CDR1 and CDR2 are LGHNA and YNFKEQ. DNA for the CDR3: TGTGCCAGCAGCCAAGTGGTACAGGAGGAAAAATATGACTATGGCTACACCTTC. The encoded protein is CASSQVVQEEKYDYGYTF.